This T cell receptor (beta chain) was observed in a study of blood T cell repertoires in COVID-19. Study as a whole: Sources were T cells, B-cell-depleted T cells, or PBMCs; the material itself was cDNA or gDNA.

Enrollment of patients from Seattle took place during active infection, with longitudinal follow-up. This table comes from immunoSEQ multiplex PCR, and its TCRdb copy is limited to in-frame clones, with some not included. The sample carries tens of thousands of clones, 85% to 90% recorded once. Trimming took off 1 base at V and 1 base at J, with 10 bases between the two ends. Germline CDR1 and CDR2: KGHSH and LQKENI. There are 16 residues in the CDR3. V and J are TRBV18 and TRBJ1-4, with D tentatively TRBD1 (5 bases). The sequenced sample consisted of peripheral blood. The TCR sequence derives from a woman aged 55-75 years with COVID-19, enrolled during active disease. The CDR3 sequence: CASSPQGRRTNEKLFF. Written as DNA, the CDR3 is TGTGCCAGCTCACCACAGGGGAGGAGAACTAATGAAAAACTGTTTTTT.